Listed below are T cell receptor beta chains from one sample, sequenced in a study of shared clonotypes between healthy human individuals. The method was immunoSEQ multiplex PCR; TCRdb's version includes in-frame clones alone and lacks a portion of them. Altogether about 2.1 million clones are present, 80% to 95% being singletons, with the ten largest covering under 2%. The sample was naive CD8+ T cells from PBMCs. The receptors originated from a man younger than 35 in good health. Some clones in this sample may be carry-over from other donors' samples. The CDR3 runs from the conserved cysteine through the conserved F or W. A D gene is named only where the DNA matches it firmly. Some rows mark clone size as missing; the rest say once, few, many or name a class of expanded clone.

>TRBV19|TRBD2|TRBJ2-7|.
CASSMRPGLGVYEQYF
TGTGCCAGTAGTATGCGACCGGGACTAGGGGTGTACGAGCAGTACTTC
>TRBV11-2|.|TRBJ1-2|.
CASSLRAYGYTF
TGTGCCAGCAGCTTACGGGCCTATGGCTACACCTTC
>TRBV6-6|TRBD1|TRBJ1-5|.
CASSTTGGGQPQHF
TGTGCCAGCAGTACCACAGGGGGCGGCCAGCCCCAGCATTTT
>TRBV5-6|TRBD1|TRBJ2-2|.
CASSLWGTANTGELFF
TGTGCCAGCAGCTTGTGGGGGACAGCCAACACCGGGGAGCTGTTTTTT
>TRBV10-1|.|TRBJ2-5|.
CASSGAVEETQYF
TGCGCCAGCAGTGGGGCAGTTGAAGAGACCCAGTACTTC
>TRBV7-9|TRBD1|TRBJ1-1|.
CASSDRTGGTYTEAFF
TGTGCCAGCAGCGATCGGACAGGGGGTACCTACACTGAAGCTTTCTTT
>TRBV6-6|.|TRBJ1-1|.
CASSRLPPYSGTEAFF
TGTGCCAGCAGTCGCCTTCCGCCTTATAGCGGCACTGAAGCTTTCTTT
>TRBV5-1|TRBD1|TRBJ2-7|.
CASSSWTGNNEQYF
TGCGCCAGCAGCTCCTGGACAGGGAACAACGAGCAGTACTTC
>TRBV13|.|TRBJ2-3|.
CASSDLLAPAQYF
TGTGCCAGCAGCGACCTTCTAGCGCCCGCGCAGTATTTT
>TRBV4-3|.|TRBJ2-7|.
CASSQGILYGQYF
TGCGCCAGCAGCCAAGGGATCCTATACGGGCAGTACTTC
>TRBV27|TRBD2|TRBJ2-7|.
CATATSGTGYEQYF
TGTGCCACAGCGACTAGCGGGACTGGCTACGAGCAGTACTTC
>TRBV7-9|.|TRBJ1-2|.
CASSSAGPNYGYTF
TGTGCCAGCAGCTCGGCCGGACCGAACTATGGCTACACCTTC
>TRBV5-4|TRBD2|TRBJ2-7|.
CASSPSGRYEQYF
TGTGCCAGCAGCCCTAGCGGGAGGTACGAGCAGTACTTC
>TRBV6-5|TRBD1|TRBJ1-1|.
CASSFITGGNTEAFF
TGTGCCAGCAGTTTTATAACAGGGGGCAACACTGAAGCTTTCTTT
>TRBV11-2|.|TRBJ2-7|few
CASSLGSKAYEQYF
TGTGCCAGCAGCTTAGGTAGCAAAGCCTACGAGCAGTACTTC
>TRBV30|TRBD1|TRBJ2-7|.
CAWDGTGVWEQYF
TGTGCCTGGGACGGGACAGGAGTGTGGGAGCAGTACTTC
>TRBV6-5|.|TRBJ2-7|.
CASSYSVGPYEQYF
TGTGCCAGCAGTTACTCGGTCGGTCCCTACGAGCAGTACTTC
>TRBV28|.|TRBJ2-3|.
CASSWSLVSDTQYF
TGTGCCAGCAGCTGGTCCTTAGTCTCAGATACGCAGTATTTT
>TRBV18|.|TRBJ2-7|.
CASSPGGASSYEQYF
TGTGCCAGCTCACCCGGAGGGGCGTCTAGCTACGAGCAGTACTTC
>TRBV19|.|TRBJ2-7|once
CAKLQTGTLNSVEQYF
TGTGCCAAGCTGCAAACGGGAACCCTGAATTCTGTTGAGCAGTACTTC
>TRBV7-9|TRBD2|TRBJ2-1|.
CASSLKAGEQFF
TGTGCCAGCAGCTTAAAAGCGGGAGAGCAGTTCTTC
>TRBV27|TRBD2|TRBJ2-7|.
CASSPASGSGIDEQYF
TGTGCCAGCAGTCCGGCAAGCGGGAGCGGGATCGACGAGCAGTACTTC
>TRBV5-1|TRBD1|TRBJ2-7|.
CASSLDWDRGSYEQYF
TGCGCCAGCAGCTTGGATTGGGACAGAGGCTCCTACGAGCAGTACTTC
>TRBV4-2|.|TRBJ1-2|.
CASSLGSRGYTF
TGTGCCAGCAGCTTGGGGTCTAGAGGCTACACCTTC
>TRBV6-1|.|TRBJ2-5|.
CASSDRRETQYF
TGTGCCAGCAGTGATAGACGGGAGACCCAGTACTTC
>TRBV4-1|TRBD1|TRBJ2-1|.
CASRPGQGLLLYNEQFF
TGCGCCAGCAGACCAGGACAGGGCCTACTCCTCTACAATGAGCAGTTCTTC
>TRBV28|.|TRBJ2-7|.
CASSSLVEQYF
TGTGCCAGCAGTTCCCTGGTCGAGCAGTACTTC
>TRBV28|TRBD1|TRBJ2-5|.
CASSPTGSRLKQYF
TGTGCCAGCAGCCCGACAGGGTCCCGATTGAAGCAGTACTTC
>TRBV6-4|TRBD1|TRBJ1-1|.
CASSRDRATEAFF
TGTGCCAGCAGCCGCGACAGGGCCACTGAAGCTTTCTTT
>TRBV6-5|.|TRBJ1-1|.
CASSFRGAGTEAFF
TGTGCCAGCAGTTTCAGGGGTGCGGGCACTGAAGCTTTCTTT
>TRBV27|.|TRBJ2-2|.
CASSLSRSGAELFF
TGTGCCAGCAGTTTATCTAGATCGGGGGCGGAGCTGTTTTTT
>TRBV28|.|TRBJ2-2|.
CASSLFLNTGELFF
TGTGCCAGCAGTTTATTCTTAAACACCGGGGAGCTGTTTTTT
>TRBV5-8|TRBD2|TRBJ2-5|.
CASSLGGREAETQYF
TGTGCCAGCAGCTTAGGCGGGAGGGAGGCAGAGACCCAGTACTTC